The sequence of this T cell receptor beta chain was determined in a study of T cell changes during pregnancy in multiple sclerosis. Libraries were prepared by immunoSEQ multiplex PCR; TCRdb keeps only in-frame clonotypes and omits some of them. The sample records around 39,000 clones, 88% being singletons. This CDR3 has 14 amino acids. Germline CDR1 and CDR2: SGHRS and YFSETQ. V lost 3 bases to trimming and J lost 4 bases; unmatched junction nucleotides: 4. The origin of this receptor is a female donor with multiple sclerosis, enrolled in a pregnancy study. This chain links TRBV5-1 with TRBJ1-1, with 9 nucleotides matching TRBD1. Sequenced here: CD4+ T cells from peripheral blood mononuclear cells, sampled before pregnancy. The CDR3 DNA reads TGCGCCAGCAGCTCGGGACAGGGTAGCACTGAAGCTTTCTTT. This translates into CASSSGQGSTEAFF.